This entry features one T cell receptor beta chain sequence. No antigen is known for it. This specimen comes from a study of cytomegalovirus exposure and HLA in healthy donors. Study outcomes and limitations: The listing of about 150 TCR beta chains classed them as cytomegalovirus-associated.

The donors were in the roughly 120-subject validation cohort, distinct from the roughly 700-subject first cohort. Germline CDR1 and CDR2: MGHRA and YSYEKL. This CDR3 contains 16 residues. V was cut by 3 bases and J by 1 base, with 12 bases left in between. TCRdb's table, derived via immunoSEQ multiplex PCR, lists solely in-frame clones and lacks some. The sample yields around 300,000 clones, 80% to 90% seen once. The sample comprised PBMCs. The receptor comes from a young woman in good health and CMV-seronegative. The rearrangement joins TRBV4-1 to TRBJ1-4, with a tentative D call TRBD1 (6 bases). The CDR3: CASSHGRGRTNEKLFF. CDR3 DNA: TGCGCCAGCAGCCACGGCAGGGGACGAACTAATGAAAAACTGTTTTTT.